This T cell receptor beta chain was observed in a study of long-term antiretroviral therapy in people with HIV. Unmatched junction bases numbered 10, after V lost 6 bases and J lost 5 bases. The CDR3 loop spans 15 amino acids. The germline gives CDR1 MNHEY, CDR2 SMNVEV (reference sequence). Study conclusions and caveats: Despite increasing after ART, diversity remained lower than that of transplant donor controls.

Comment on this clone: Its antigen is as yet unknown.

Donors needed at least one pre-ART PBMC sample plus at least two post-ART samples. Ahead of DNA extraction, samples held 1-10 million cryopreserved PBMC each. Investigators performed immunoSEQ version v3.0 at survey level. Sequencing used immunoSEQ multiplex PCR; TCRdb keeps in-frame clones, though not all of them. The sample lists some 45,000 clones; about nine tenths were seen once. The clonotype was recovered from a woman in her 50s with HIV. The chain links TRBV27 to TRBJ2-1; 7 bases line up with TRBD1. The sample in question was unsorted PBMCs, obtained 0.1 years before starting antiretroviral therapy. The CDR3 loop is CASSRNGQANNEQFF. The CDR3 nucleotides are TGTGCCAGCAGCCGCAATGGACAGGCGAACAATGAGCAGTTCTTC.